The clone carrying this T cell receptor beta chain is a singleton in its sample. Antigen unknown. Once extracted for a subset, genomic DNA was divided evenly among several immunoSEQ plates. Clones were read by immunoSEQ multiplex PCR, and TCRdb kept only the in-frame ones, dropping some. This sample yields 1.5 million to 2.5 million clones, of which about 94% are seen a single time; around 1% belongs to the top ten. Cells designated naive CD8 were CD45RO-negative and were positively selected for CCR7, with terminally differentiated effector memory CD45RA+ cells excluded. Within Nashville, Tennessee resided all donors, each a Caucasian adult. These data originate in a study of shared clonotypes between healthy human individuals. The overall study: Researchers assigned three CD4 naive, three CD4 memory, two CD8 naive and one CD8 memory plate to each donor.

The CDR3 contains 21 residues. Trimming at V came to 4 bases and at J to 5 bases, leaving 22 bases not matched to a gene. Germline V gene sequence: CDR1 SNHLY, CDR2 FYNNEI. The study's findings and limits: Naive subsets generally exceeded memory subsets in estimated richness.

The sample consisted of naive CD8+ T cells sorted from blood. The receptor's source is a man in his late teens or twenties in good health. V and J are TRBV2 and TRBJ1-6; TRBD1 aligns across 8 bases. In nucleotides, the CDR3 is TGTGCCAGCAGTGTTACCGGAAGGGACAGGTCGAACCGTGGGGATAATTCACCCCTCCACTTT. This codes for CASSVTGRDRSNRGDNSPLHF. Full variable domain (remainder filled in from reference TRBV2 and TRBJ1-6): EPEVTQTPSHQVTQMGQEVILRCVPISNHLYFYWYRQILGQKVEFLVSFYNNEISEKSEIFDDQFSVERPDGSNFTLKIRSTKLEDSAMYFCASSVTGRDRSNRGDNSPLHFGNGTRLTVT.